This T cell receptor (beta chain) was observed in a study of T cell responses to AZD1222 COVID-19 vaccine. Whole-study findings and limits: It was only 6 or 7 AZD1222 recipients who were seropositive at baseline. Donors were largely white British and mainly female; clonal diversity was possibly underestimated. The repertoires were collected only after the peak T cell response.

This clone came up once. Its antigen is still unknown. Germline lookup yields CDR1 SGHRS and CDR2 YFSETQ. The CDR3 is made up of 15 amino acids. Trimming took off 0 bases at V and 3 bases at J, with 9 bases between the two ends. The assay was immunoSEQ multiplex PCR, and TCRdb's table has in-frame clones only and misses some. The sample holds more than 140,000 clones, approximately 90% seen once. The chain links TRBV5-1 to TRBJ1-4, with D unclear. The sequence came from an adult in good health. This specimen consisted of peripheral blood, obtained on day 0 of MenACWY control vaccination. Here the CDR3 DNA reads TGCGCCAGCAGCTTGGCTCAGGCCCCTAATGAAAAACTGTTTTTT. Protein sequence: CASSLAQAPNEKLFF.